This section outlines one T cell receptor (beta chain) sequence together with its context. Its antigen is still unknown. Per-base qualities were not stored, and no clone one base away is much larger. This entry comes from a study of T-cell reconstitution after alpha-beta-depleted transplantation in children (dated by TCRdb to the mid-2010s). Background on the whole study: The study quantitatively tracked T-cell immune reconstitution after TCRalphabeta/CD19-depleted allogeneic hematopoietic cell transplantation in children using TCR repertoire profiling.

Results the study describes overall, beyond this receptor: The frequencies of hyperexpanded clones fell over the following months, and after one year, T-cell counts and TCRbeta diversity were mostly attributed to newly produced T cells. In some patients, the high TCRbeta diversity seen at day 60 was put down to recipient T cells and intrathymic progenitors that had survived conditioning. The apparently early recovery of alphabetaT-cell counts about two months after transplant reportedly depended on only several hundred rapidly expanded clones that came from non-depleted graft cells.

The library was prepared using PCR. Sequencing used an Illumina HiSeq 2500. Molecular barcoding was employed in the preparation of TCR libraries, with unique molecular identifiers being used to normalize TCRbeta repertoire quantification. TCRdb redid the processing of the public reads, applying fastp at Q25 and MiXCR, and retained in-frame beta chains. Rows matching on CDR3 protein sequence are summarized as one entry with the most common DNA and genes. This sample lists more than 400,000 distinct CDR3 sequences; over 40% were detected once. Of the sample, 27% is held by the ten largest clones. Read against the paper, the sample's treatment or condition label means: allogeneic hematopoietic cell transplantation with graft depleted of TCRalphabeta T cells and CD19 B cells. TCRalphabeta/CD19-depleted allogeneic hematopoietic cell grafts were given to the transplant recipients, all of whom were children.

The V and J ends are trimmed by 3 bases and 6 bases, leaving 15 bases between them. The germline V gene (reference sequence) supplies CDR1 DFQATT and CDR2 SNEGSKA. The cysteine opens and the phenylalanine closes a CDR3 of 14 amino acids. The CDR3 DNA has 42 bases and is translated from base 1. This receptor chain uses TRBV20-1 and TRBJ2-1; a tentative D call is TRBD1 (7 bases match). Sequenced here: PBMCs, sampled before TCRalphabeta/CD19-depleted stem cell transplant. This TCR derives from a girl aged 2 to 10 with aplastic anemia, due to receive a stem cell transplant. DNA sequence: TGCAGTGCTAGCAGGGGGGCGGCGAGCAATGAGCAGTTCTTC. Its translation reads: CSASRGAASNEQFF.